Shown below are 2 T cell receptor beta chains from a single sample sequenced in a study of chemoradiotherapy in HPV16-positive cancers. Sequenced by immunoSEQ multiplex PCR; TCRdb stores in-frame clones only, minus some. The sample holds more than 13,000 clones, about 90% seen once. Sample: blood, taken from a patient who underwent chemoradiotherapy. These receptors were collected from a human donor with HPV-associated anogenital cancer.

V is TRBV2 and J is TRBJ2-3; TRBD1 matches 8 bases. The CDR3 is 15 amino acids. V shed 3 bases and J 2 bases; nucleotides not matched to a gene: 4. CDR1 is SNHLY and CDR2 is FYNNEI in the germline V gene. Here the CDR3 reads CASSEDRVATDTQYF. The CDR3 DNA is TGTGCCAGCAGTGAGGACAGGGTGGCCACAGATACGCAGTATTTT.

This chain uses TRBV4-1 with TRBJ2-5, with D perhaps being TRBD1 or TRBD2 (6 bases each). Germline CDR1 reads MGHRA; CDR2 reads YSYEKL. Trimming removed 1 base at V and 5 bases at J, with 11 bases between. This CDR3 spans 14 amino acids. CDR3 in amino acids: CASSQVGGSETQYF. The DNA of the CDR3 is TGCGCCAGCAGCCAAGTAGGGGGGTCGGAGACCCAGTACTTC.